This paragraph covers one T cell receptor beta chain sequence. This sample is part of a study of blood T cell repertoires in COVID-19. Study-level background: The study drew acute and convalescent COVID-19 samples from the United States, Italy and Spain. Sources were T cells, B-cell-depleted T cells, or PBMCs; the material itself was cDNA or gDNA.

The germline V gene encodes CDR1 SGHNT and CDR2 YYREEE (reference sequence). The CDR3 has 17 amino acids. V lost 0 bases to trimming and J lost 6 bases, with 19 bases between them. As handled by the study authors: Researchers report that nucleated cell counts were estimated from reference gene primer amplification. Here immunoSEQ multiplex PCR was the method, and the copy in TCRdb shows in-frame clones only, minus some. Clone size and the V and J calls come from that table; the DNA yielded D and trimming. The sample holds approximately 25,000 clones; approximately 74% are singletons and the top ten take approximately 7%.

This TCR derives from a man aged 45-65 years with COVID-19, enrolled during active disease. Sequenced input: peripheral blood. The V gene is TRBV5-4, the J gene TRBJ2-1; D might be TRBD1 (6 bases). In DNA, the CDR3 is TGTGCCAGCAGCTTGGAATCCATAGGGGGAGTTTTCAATGAGCAGTTCTTC. It yields the protein CASSLESIGGVFNEQFF.